This TCR beta chain stems from a study of blood T cell repertoires in COVID-19 (dated by TCRdb to the early 2020s). Regarding the study in general: The collaborator samples originated in the United States, Italy and Spain and spanned the acute and convalescent phases of COVID-19. Where available, HLA class I and class II types were taken from metadata supplied by the sample provider and were not determined by assay-based typing. Deeply sampled blood TCRbeta repertoires from subjects exposed to, actively infected with, or recovered from COVID-19 were included in the dataset. The material from the prospective study consisted of cDNA or gDNA derived from T cells, B-cell-depleted T cells, or PBMCs. The samples were drawn from two sources: the first 160 participants of the ongoing ImmuneRACE study, and over 950 subjects contributed by 6 global collaborators. The sample metadata nearly always contained a de-identified subject ID, COVID-19 status, age in years and sex. The repertoires were made available in a free public database intended to serve as a resource for research on the immune response to SARS-CoV-2. Overall study results and their limits: The quantity of clinical and demographic metadata differed by source and by participant and was supplied without curation.

TCRbeta CDR3 regions were amplified from genomic DNA using the immunoSEQ Assay, a bias-controlled multiplex PCR. In the authors' own workflow: The number of nucleated cells in each sample was estimated by amplification of reference gene primers within the assay. To quantify the absolute abundance of each unique TCRbeta CDR3 rearrangement, sequence reads were collapsed and filtered. Productive Simpson clonality was computed per sample as the square root of Simpson's diversity index over productive rearrangements. TCRdb provides this immuneACCESS table in a form limited to in-frame rearrangements. Some clones are lacking; in checked studies, under half of them reflect an unresolved V gene, and why the rest are absent is not known. That table supplies the V and J calls and clone size; D and trimming were determined from the DNA. The sample table holds some 300,000 clones, of which more than 80% were seen once. The leading ten clones occupy approximately 6.5% of the sample.

Only a few counts were recorded for this clone. This receptor's antigen is unknown. No much larger clone exists at a distance of one base, and base qualities are not known. At one collaborating source in Seattle, patients were enrolled during active infection and were followed longitudinally through the course of disease. Collaborating institutions collected whole blood in K2EDTA tubes following their own protocols. For TCRbeta analysis, collaborator samples were shipped as frozen whole blood, as isolated PBMCs, or as DNA extracted from either sample type. CDR1 SGDLS and CDR2 YYNGEE were looked up in the germline V gene. Deletion took 3 bases off V and 5 bases off J, with a span of 17 bases between the germline ends. The CDR3, cysteine through phenylalanine, is 15 amino acids long. The entry retains the CDR3 DNA only, 45 bases that are in frame from base 1.

The sequence was collected from a woman aged 45-65 years with COVID-19, enrolled during active disease. The sequenced material came from peripheral blood. Rearrangement joined TRBV9 to TRBJ1-2, with no confidently assigned D gene. The CDR3 in this case is CASSAIPRETYGYTF. The DNA sequence is as follows: TGTGCCAGCAGCGCGATTCCCCGGGAGACATATGGCTACACCTTC.